The 7 T cell receptor beta chains below all came from one sample that was sequenced in a study of control samples from healthy donors and cancer patients (dated by TCRdb to the early 2020s). The library was built by means of the immunoSEQ multiplex PCR assay. This immuneACCESS table, as held by TCRdb, lists in-frame sequences with V and J called but not all clones. Of the missing ones, under half trace to an unresolved V gene in checked studies; the others have no known cause. This sample holds fewer than 110,000 clones; 75% to 90% were observed only once. The ten largest clones represent under 10% of the sample. Source material: blood. These receptors all come from a man between 25 and 39 years old in good health.

The CDR3 DNA is TGTGCCAGCTTCCGGAGGAACTACGAGCAGTACTTC. Residues: CASFRRNYEQYF. The chain recombines TRBV2 with TRBJ2-7, with D perhaps TRBD2 (5 bases). CDR1 is SNHLY, CDR2 FYNNEI, per germline. The CDR3 has 12 amino acids. V shed 8 bases and J shed 3 bases, with 11 bases lying between them. Filled out from reference TRBV2 and TRBJ2-7, the complete variable domain reads EPEVTQTPSHQVTQMGQEVILRCVPISNHLYFYWYRQILGQKVEFLVSFYNNEISEKSEIFDDQFSVERPDGSNFTLKIRSTKLEDSAMYFCASFRRNYEQYFGPGTRLTVT.

This clone was detected ten times or more. The rearrangement joins TRBV27 to TRBJ1-5; 7 bases agree with TRBD1. Trimming took 7 bases from V and 5 from J; bases not matched to a gene: 5. This CDR3 is built from 13 residues. Germline V gives CDR1 MNHEY, CDR2 SMNVEV (reference sequence). The CDR3 bases are TGTGCCAGCAAGACAGGGCGAGATCAGCCCCAGCATTTT. It yields the protein CASKTGRDQPQHF.

J is TRBJ2-5 and V is TRBV5-1; 9 bases map to TRBD1. Germline values: CDR1 SGHRS, CDR2 YFSETQ. The CDR3 has 15 residues. After removal of 2 bases from V and 5 bases from J, the junction contained 7 bases not matched to a gene. CDR3 region: CASSFPGTGSETQYF. The CDR3 bases are TGCGCCAGCAGCTTCCCCGGGACAGGGTCCGAGACCCAGTACTTC.

The chain carries TRBV9 and TRBJ2-3; D is perhaps TRBD2 (6 bases). Trimming left V 0 bases short and J 1 base short, with 12 bases between. This CDR3 contains 16 residues. Germline CDR1 and CDR2: SGDLS and YYNGEE. The CDR3 region has the DNA TGTGCCAGCAGCGTAGTCGGGACGGGGGGCACAGATACGCAGTATTTT. Translated: CASSVVGTGGTDTQYF.

This chain joins TRBV6-1 and TRBJ2-1, with a weak D call TRBD1 (5 bases). The CDR3 runs to 14 residues. CDR1 and CDR2 from the germline V gene are MNHNS and SASEGT. Trimming removed 2 bases at V and 8 bases at J, with 13 bases between. In nucleotides, the CDR3 is TGTGCCAGCAGTGAATGGGGCAGGGAATATGAGCAGTTCTTC. It translates to CASSEWGREYEQFF.

The V gene is TRBV4-1, the J gene TRBJ2-1, with TRBD2 identical over 7 bases. The CDR3 sequence is 14 residues long. V dropped 2 bases and J dropped 12; count of bases not matched to a gene: 10. Germline V gives CDR1 MGHRA, CDR2 YSYEKL. DNA of the CDR3: TGCGCCAGCAGCCAACTAGGGCAGCGGGGCGGGCAGTTCTTC. Protein: CASSQLGQRGGQFF.

The chain is built from TRBV5-6 and TRBJ2-7, with D possibly matching TRBD1 (5 bases). CDR1 SGHDT and CDR2 YYEEEE come from the germline V gene. V lost 1 base and J lost 4, with 15 bases in between. The CDR3 length is 15 residues. CDR3 sequence reads: CASSLSPGSSYEQYF. In DNA form, the CDR3 reads TGTGCCAGCAGCTTGTCCCCAGGGTCTTCGTACGAGCAGTACTTC.